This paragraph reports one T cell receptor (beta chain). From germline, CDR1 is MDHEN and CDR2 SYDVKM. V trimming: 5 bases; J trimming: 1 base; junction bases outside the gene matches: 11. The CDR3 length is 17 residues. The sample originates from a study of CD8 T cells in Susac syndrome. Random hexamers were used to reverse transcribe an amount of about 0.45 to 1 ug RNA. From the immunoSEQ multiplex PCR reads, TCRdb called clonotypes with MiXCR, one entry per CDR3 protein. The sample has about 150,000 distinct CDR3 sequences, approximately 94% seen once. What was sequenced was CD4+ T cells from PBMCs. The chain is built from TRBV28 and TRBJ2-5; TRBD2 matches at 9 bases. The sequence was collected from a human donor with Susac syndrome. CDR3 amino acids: CASSGWRAGGFQETQYF. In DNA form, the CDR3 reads TGTGCCAGCAGTGGTTGGCGAGCGGGGGGTTTCCAAGAGACCCAGTACTTC.